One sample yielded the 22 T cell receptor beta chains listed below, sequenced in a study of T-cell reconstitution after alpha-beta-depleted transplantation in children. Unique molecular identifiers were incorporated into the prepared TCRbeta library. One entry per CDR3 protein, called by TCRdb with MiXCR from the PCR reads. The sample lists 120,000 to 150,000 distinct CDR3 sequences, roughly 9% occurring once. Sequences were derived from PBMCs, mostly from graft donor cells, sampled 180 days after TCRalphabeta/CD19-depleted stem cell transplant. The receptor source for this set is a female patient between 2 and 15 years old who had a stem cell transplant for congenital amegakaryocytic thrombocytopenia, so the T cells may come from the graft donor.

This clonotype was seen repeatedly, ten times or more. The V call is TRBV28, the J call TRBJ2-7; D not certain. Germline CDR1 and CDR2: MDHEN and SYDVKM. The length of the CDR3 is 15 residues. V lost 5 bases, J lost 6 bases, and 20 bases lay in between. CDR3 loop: CASSPPGLIEREQYF. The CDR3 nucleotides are TGTGCCAGCAGTCCCCCCGGTCTCATTGAGCGCGAGCAGTACTTC.

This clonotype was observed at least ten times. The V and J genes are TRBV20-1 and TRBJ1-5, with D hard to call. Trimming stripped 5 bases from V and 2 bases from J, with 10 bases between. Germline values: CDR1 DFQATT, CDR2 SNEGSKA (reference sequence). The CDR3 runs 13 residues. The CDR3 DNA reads TGCAGTGCTTCGGTCGCGGGCAATCAGCCCCAGCATTTT. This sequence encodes CSASVAGNQPQHF.

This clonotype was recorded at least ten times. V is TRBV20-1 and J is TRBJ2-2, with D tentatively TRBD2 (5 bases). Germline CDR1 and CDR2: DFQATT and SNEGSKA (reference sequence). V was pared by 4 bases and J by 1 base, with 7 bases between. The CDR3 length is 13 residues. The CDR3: CSANGENTGELFF. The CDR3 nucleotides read TGCAGTGCTAACGGGGAGAACACCGGGGAGCTGTTTTTT.

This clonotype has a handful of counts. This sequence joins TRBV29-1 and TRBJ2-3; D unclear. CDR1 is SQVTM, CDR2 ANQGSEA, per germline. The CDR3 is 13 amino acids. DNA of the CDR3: TGCAGTGGTACTTGGTCTAGCACAGATACGCAGTATTTT. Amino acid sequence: CSGTWSSTDTQYF.

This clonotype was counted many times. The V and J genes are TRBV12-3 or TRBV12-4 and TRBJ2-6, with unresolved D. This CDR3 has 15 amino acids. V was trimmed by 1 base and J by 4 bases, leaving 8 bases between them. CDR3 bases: TGTGCCAGCAGTTTAGAGGGTGCCGGGGCCAACGTCCTGACTTTC. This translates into CASSLEGAGANVLTF.

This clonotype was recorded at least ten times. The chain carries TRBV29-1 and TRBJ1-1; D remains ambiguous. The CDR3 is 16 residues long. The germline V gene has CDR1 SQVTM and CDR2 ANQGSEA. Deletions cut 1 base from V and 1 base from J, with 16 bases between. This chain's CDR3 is CSVEGVSTFRNTEAFF. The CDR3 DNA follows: TGCAGCGTTGAAGGGGTTTCGACATTTCGGAACACTGAAGCTTTCTTT.

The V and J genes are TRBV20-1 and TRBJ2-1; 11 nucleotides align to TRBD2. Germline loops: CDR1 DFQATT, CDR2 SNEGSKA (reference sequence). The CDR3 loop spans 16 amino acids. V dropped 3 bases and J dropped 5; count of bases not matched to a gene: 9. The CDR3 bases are TGCAGTGCTAGGTCCGGACTAGCGGGTTCCCACAATGAGCAGTTCTTC. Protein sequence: CSARSGLAGSHNEQFF.

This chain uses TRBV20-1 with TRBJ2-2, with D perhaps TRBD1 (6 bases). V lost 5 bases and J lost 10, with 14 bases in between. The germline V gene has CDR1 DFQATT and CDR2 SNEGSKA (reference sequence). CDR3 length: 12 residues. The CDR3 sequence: CSAFRGHAELFF. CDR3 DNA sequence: TGCAGTGCTTTCAGGGGCCACGCGGAGCTGTTTTTT.

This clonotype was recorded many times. CDR3: CASSHPGLARGEQYF. The CDR3 coding sequence is TGTGCCAGCAGCCATCCGGGACTAGCCCGAGGGGAGCAGTACTTC. V and J are TRBV7-2 and TRBJ2-7; 9 nucleotides line up with TRBD2. Germline V lookup: CDR1 SGHTA, CDR2 FQGNSA. This CDR3 has 15 amino acids. V was pared by 5 bases and J by 7 bases, with 12 bases of the junction left unmatched.

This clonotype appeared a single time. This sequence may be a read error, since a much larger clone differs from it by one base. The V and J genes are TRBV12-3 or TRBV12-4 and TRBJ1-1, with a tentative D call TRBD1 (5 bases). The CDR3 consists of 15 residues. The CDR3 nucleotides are TGTACCAGCACCCCCGGGGACTGGGGGAACACTGAAGCTTTCTTT. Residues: CTSTPGDWGNTEAFF.

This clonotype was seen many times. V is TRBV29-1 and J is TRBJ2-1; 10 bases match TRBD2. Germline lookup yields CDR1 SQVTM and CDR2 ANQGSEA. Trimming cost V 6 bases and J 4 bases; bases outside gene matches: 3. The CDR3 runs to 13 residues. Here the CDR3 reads CSVLAGEYNEQFF. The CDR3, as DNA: TGCAGCGTCCTAGCGGGGGAATACAATGAGCAGTTCTTC.

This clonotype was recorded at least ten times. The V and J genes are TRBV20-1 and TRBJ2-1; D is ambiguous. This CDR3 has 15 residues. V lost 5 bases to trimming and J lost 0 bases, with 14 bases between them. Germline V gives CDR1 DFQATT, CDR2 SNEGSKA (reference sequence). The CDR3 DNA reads TGCAGTGCTGGCGAAGGAACTTACTCCTACAATGAGCAGTTCTTC. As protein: CSAGEGTYSYNEQFF.

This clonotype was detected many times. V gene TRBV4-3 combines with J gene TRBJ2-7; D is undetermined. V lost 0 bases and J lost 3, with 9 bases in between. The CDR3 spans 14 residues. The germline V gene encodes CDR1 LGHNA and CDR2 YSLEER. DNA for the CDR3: TGCGCCAGCAGCCAAGATCCAGGAATCTACGAGCAGTACTTC. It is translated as CASSQDPGIYEQYF.

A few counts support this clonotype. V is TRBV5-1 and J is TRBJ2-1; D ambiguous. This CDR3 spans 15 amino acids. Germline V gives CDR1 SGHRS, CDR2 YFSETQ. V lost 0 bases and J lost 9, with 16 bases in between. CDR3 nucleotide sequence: TGCGCCAGCAGCTTGGGATCTAGAGGTTCGGGTGAGCAGTTCTTC. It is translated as CASSLGSRGSGEQFF.

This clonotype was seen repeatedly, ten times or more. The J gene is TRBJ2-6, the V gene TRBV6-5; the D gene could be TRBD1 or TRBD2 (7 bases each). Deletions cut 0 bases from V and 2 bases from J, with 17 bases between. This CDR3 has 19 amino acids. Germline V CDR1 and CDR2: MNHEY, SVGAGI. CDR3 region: CASSYSRGGGAPGANVLTF. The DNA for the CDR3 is TGTGCCAGCAGTTACTCCAGGGGAGGGGGCGCGCCTGGGGCCAACGTCCTGACTTTC.

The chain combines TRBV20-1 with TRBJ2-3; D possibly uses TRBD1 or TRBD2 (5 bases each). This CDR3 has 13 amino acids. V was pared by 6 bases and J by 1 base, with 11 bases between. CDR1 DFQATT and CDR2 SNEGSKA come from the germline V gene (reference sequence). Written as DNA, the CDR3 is TGCAGTGCGGGGGAGCAGGGCACAGATACGCAGTATTTT. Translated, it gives CSAGEQGTDTQYF.

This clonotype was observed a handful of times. CDR3 sequence (DNA): TGTGCCAGCAGCCAAGACTACCCGCCGAGTAATGAAAAACTGTTTTTT. As protein: CASSQDYPPSNEKLFF. The chain carries TRBV3-1 and TRBJ1-4; D not resolved. The CDR3 covers 16 residues. The germline V and J ends were trimmed by 0 bases and 4 bases, with 12 bases remaining between them. The germline V gene encodes CDR1 LGHDT and CDR2 YNNKEL (reference sequence).

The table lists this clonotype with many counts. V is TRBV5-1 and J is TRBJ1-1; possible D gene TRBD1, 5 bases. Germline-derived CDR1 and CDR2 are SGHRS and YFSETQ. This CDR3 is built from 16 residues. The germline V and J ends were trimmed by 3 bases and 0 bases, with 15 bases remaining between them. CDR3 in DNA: TGCGCCAGCAGCTCGAAACCCCAGGGCGTGAACACTGAAGCTTTCTTT. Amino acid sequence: CASSSKPQGVNTEAFF.

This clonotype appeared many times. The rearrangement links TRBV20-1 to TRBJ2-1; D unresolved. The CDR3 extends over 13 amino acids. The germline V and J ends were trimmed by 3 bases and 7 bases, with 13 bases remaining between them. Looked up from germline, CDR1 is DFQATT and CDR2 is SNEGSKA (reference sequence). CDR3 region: CSARGWVANEQFF. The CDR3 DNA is TGCAGTGCTAGGGGTTGGGTGGCAAATGAGCAGTTCTTC.

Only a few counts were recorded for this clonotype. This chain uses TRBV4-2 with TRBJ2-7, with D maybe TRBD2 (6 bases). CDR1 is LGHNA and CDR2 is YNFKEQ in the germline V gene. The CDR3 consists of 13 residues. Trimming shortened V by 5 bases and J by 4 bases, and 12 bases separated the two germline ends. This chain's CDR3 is CASSGGSLYEQYF. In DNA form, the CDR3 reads TGTGCCAGCAGCGGGGGGTCCCTATACGAGCAGTACTTC.

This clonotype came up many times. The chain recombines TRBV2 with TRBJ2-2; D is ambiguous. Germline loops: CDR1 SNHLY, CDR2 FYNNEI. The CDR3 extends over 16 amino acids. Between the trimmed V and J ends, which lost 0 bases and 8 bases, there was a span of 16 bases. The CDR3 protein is CASSEASPLLSGELFF. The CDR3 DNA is TGTGCCAGCAGTGAAGCGTCCCCTCTGCTATCAGGGGAGCTGTTTTTT.

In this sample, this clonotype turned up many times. The CDR3 loop reads CASSYGPEQYF. The CDR3 DNA is TGCGCCAGCAGCTACGGACCGGAGCAGTACTTC. V usage is TRBV5-1 and J usage is TRBJ2-7; no firm D call. The ends were cut back, 3 bases at V and 7 bases at J, with 8 bases in the middle. The germline V gene has CDR1 SGHRS and CDR2 YFSETQ. The CDR3 consists of 11 residues. Combining the CDR3 with reference TRBV5-1 and TRBJ2-7 gives the whole variable domain KAGVTQTPRYLIKTRGQQVTLSCSPISGHRSVSWYQQTPGQGLQFLFEYFSETQRNKGNFPGRFSGRQFSNSRSEMNVSTLELGDSALYLCASSYGPEQYFGPGTRLTVT.